Listed here are 22 T cell receptor beta chains from one sample, sequenced in a study of blood T cells in healthy people across ages. Next came a second PCR, run for about 6 to 11 cycles, which used a sample-barcoded 5' primer along with a J-beta primer mix. TCRdb redid the calling of the 5' RACE reads with MiXCR, one entry per CDR3 protein. The data show over 700,000 distinct CDR3 sequences, roughly 50% seen once. The sample consisted of blood. The receptors shown here come from a man at least 80 years old in good health.

The chain uses TRBV3-1 and TRBJ2-1; no reliable D call. This CDR3 is 16 amino acids long. The V end was cut by 4 bases, the J end by 0 bases, with 13 bases between. Germline CDR1 is LGHDT and CDR2 is YNNKEL (reference sequence). CDR3 sequence (DNA): TGTGCCAGCAGCCGAGTAGTCGGTCTCTCCTACAATGAGCAGTTCTTC. Translated: CASSRVVGLSYNEQFF.

This clonotype was seen a handful of times. This rearrangement joins TRBV5-1 to TRBJ1-2, with D maybe TRBD1 (5 bases). V was trimmed by 6 bases and J by 2 bases, leaving 11 bases between them. CDR1 and CDR2 from the germline V gene are SGHRS and YFSETQ. This CDR3 has 13 amino acids. Here the CDR3 reads CASTRGGNYGYTF. For the CDR3, the DNA is TGCGCCAGCACCCGCGGGGGAAACTATGGCTACACCTTC.

The genes are TRBV27 and TRBJ1-2; 8 bases line up with TRBD1. The germline V gene encodes CDR1 MNHEY and CDR2 SMNVEV (reference sequence). This CDR3 has 14 amino acids. Unmatched junction bases numbered 8, after V lost 3 bases and J lost 8 bases. As DNA, the CDR3 is TGTGCCAGCAGTTTCTCAGGGGGCCCTCGAGGCTACACCTTC. Its translation is CASSFSGGPRGYTF.

The J gene is TRBJ2-7, the V gene TRBV21-1; TRBD1, the table's D call, lacks a check against the DNA. TRBV21-1 is reported as a pseudogene. The CDR3 spans 13 residues. As DNA, the CDR3 is TGTGCCAGCGGGGACAGACCCTCCTACGAGCAGTACTTC. This gives the protein CASGDRPSYEQYF.

V is TRBV24-1 and J is TRBJ2-4; the match to TRBD2 covers 8 bases. Germline CDR1 is KGHDR and CDR2 is SFDVKD. Trimming cost V 4 bases and J 13 bases; bases outside gene matches: 14. This CDR3 spans 15 amino acids. The CDR3 protein is CATSDRSGGYNEQYF. CDR3 DNA sequence: TGTGCCACCAGTGACCGCAGCGGGGGATACAATGAGCAGTACTTC.

The V call is TRBV6-1, the J call TRBJ2-2; 9 bases map to TRBD2. The CDR3 length is 20 residues. V lost 3 bases to trimming and J lost 1 base; unmatched junction nucleotides: 15. Germline V gene sequence: CDR1 MNHNS, CDR2 SASEGT. CDR3 in DNA: TGTGCCAGCAGTGAGGGAACTAGCGGGTTCCGCCGACGGAACACCGGGGAGCTGTTTTTT. Translated, it gives CASSEGTSGFRRRNTGELFF.

V is TRBV12-3 or TRBV12-4 and J is TRBJ2-4; D not certain. The J call may be in error: the DNA end matches TRBJ2-7 better. The CDR3 extends over 15 amino acids. As DNA, the CDR3 is TGTGCCATACCGCCGGGCAGCTTTGTCTCCTACGAGCAGTACTTC. Translating it yields CAIPPGSFVSYEQYF.

This clonotype showed up just a few times. The chain links TRBV10-3 to TRBJ1-1, with a possible D match to TRBD1 (6 bases). V was pared by 2 bases and J by 10 bases, with 20 bases between. Germline V gives CDR1 ENHRY, CDR2 SYGVKD. This CDR3 has 15 amino acids. The chain's CDR3 is CAISEPLTGKGGAFF. The CDR3, as DNA: TGTGCCATCAGTGAGCCATTGACAGGAAAGGGGGGAGCTTTCTTT.

This clonotype was counted once. This rearrangement joins TRBV7-9 to TRBJ1-2; D not certain. CDR3 length equals 14 residues. The germline V gene encodes CDR1 SEHNR and CDR2 FQNEAQ (reference sequence). The V and J ends lost 5 bases and 4 bases respectively, with 14 bases between them. The chain's CDR3 is CASSPGTMPYGYTF. The CDR3 nucleotides read TGTGCCAGCAGCCCGGGAACGATGCCCTATGGCTACACCTTC. Drawing the rest from reference TRBV7-9 and TRBJ1-2, the complete variable domain is DTGVSQNPRHKITKRGQNVTFRCDPISEHNRLYWYRQTLGQGPEFLTYFQNEAQLEKSRLLSDRFSAERPKGSFSTLEIQRTEQGDSAMYLCASSPGTMPYGYTFGSGTRLTVV.

This clonotype has more than one count but fewer than ten. V is TRBV27 and J is TRBJ2-1; TRBD1 matches 9 bases. The V gene end was trimmed by 6 bases and the J gene end by 10 bases; junction bases not matched to a gene: 16. The CDR3 is 16 residues long. Germline V gives CDR1 MNHEY, CDR2 SMNVEV (reference sequence). The CDR3 sequence is CASSRKTAPGQGEQFF. For the CDR3, the DNA is TGTGCCAGCAGCCGAAAAACCGCCCCCGGACAGGGGGAGCAGTTCTTC.

The chain combines TRBV3-1 with TRBJ1-4; D unclear. Per germline, CDR1 LGHDT and CDR2 YNNKEL (reference sequence). The CDR3 length is 16 residues. V shed 0 bases and J shed 5 bases, with 13 bases lying between them. The CDR3 loop reads CASSQDAQTPNEKLFF. The DNA of the CDR3 is TGTGCCAGCAGCCAAGACGCTCAGACACCGAATGAAAAACTGTTTTTT.

This chain connects TRBV30 to TRBJ2-7; D possibly corresponds to TRBD1 (6 bases). This CDR3 contains 13 residues. CDR1 is GTSNPN and CDR2 is SVGIG in the germline V gene (reference sequence). Trimming stripped 4 bases from V and 1 base from J, with 11 bases between. CDR3 region: CAWNRQESYEQYF. As DNA, the CDR3 is TGTGCCTGGAATCGACAGGAGTCCTACGAGCAGTACTTC.

The chain joins TRBV20-1 to TRBJ1-1; TRBD1 aligns across 7 bases. V gave up 7 bases and J gave up 5 bases; unmatched junction bases: 7. CDR3 length equals 12 residues. The germline V gene encodes CDR1 DFQATT and CDR2 SNEGSKA (reference sequence). The DNA of the CDR3 is TGCAGTGTTAGGGACAGAGGAACTGAAGCTTTCTTT. It yields the protein CSVRDRGTEAFF.

The rearrangement links TRBV11-1 to TRBJ2-4; 11 bases match TRBD1. V was pared by 5 bases and J by 3 bases, with 9 bases of the junction left unmatched. This CDR3 is 17 amino acids long. Germline lookup yields CDR1 SGHAT and CDR2 FQDESV (reference sequence). The CDR3 here is CASSPGQGAPGKNIQYF. The CDR3 DNA reads as TGTGCCAGCAGCCCTGGACAGGGGGCGCCGGGCAAAAACATTCAGTACTTC.

The rearrangement uses TRBV7-2 and TRBJ2-3; no firm D call. Looked up from germline, CDR1 is SGHTA and CDR2 is FQGNSA. CDR3 size: 12 residues. The germline V and J ends were trimmed by 5 bases and 9 bases, with 12 bases remaining between them. CDR3: CASSGPVGTQYF. CDR3 DNA sequence: TGTGCCAGCAGCGGGCCGGTGGGAACGCAGTATTTT.

V and J are TRBV27 and TRBJ2-7; the D is unclear. The length of the CDR3 is 12 residues. From germline, CDR1 is MNHEY and CDR2 SMNVEV (reference sequence). The germline V and J ends were trimmed by 5 bases and 6 bases, with 11 bases remaining between them. Here the CDR3 reads CASSNTAIEQYF. Written as DNA, the CDR3 is TGTGCCAGCAGTAATACGGCGATCGAGCAGTACTTC.

This clonotype showed up just a few times. The CDR3 bases are TGTGCCAGCAGCCGAGATTTTGTGGGGATTGGTTACGAGCAGTACTTC. It specifies CASSRDFVGIGYEQYF. The chain links TRBV12-3 or TRBV12-4 to TRBJ2-7; D unresolved. This CDR3 comprises 16 residues. The ends were cut back, 6 bases at V and 4 bases at J, with 22 bases in the middle.

This clonotype has just a few counts. This sequence joins TRBV3-1 and TRBJ1-1; a possible D gene is TRBD1 (5 bases). Trimming took off 4 bases at V and 6 bases at J, with 21 bases between the two ends. Per the germline V gene, CDR1 is LGHDT and CDR2 is YNNKEL (reference sequence). The CDR3 spans 16 residues. CDR3: CASSPLGLQKVAEAFF. DNA for the CDR3: TGTGCCAGCAGCCCGTTGGGACTCCAGAAGGTAGCTGAAGCTTTCTTT.

This chain connects TRBV20-1 to TRBJ2-1, with 7 bases identical to TRBD1. The CDR3 spans 14 residues. Unmatched junction bases numbered 9, after V lost 2 bases and J lost 8 bases. Germline V gene lookup returns CDR1 DFQATT and CDR2 SNEGSKA (reference sequence). This CDR3 is CSARSKDRVYEQFF. CDR3 nucleotides: TGCAGTGCTAGATCTAAAGACAGGGTCTATGAGCAGTTCTTC.

The V call is TRBV5-1, the J call TRBJ2-1; D ambiguous. CDR3 length: 13 residues. The germline V gene has CDR1 SGHRS and CDR2 YFSETQ. V lost 0 bases and J 14 bases, leaving 15 bases between the germline ends. The CDR3 DNA reads as TGCGCCAGCAGCTTGGACGGAGACTTAGGAGAGTTCTTC. This gives the protein CASSLDGDLGEFF.

The chain links TRBV12-5 to TRBJ1-4, with a possible D match to TRBD1 (5 bases). The V gene lost 6 bases and the J gene lost 5 bases, with 13 bases spanning the gap. Germline assignment: CDR1 LGHNT and CDR2 FRNRAP. The CDR3 has 14 amino acids. CDR3 in amino acids: CASGPGFSNEKLFF. The CDR3 DNA is TGTGCTAGTGGACCAGGGTTTTCCAATGAAAAACTGTTTTTT.

About this clonotype itself: An end of the junction differs from the germline gene, which may be a read error. The chain uses TRBV6-6 and TRBJ2-7; tentatively, D is TRBD1 or TRBD2 (5 bases each). CDR3 length: 15 amino acids. Germline V gene sequence: CDR1 MNHNY, CDR2 SVGAGI (reference sequence). The CDR3: CASSPLWGSSYKQYF. Written as DNA, the CDR3 is TGTGCCAGCAGTCCCCTGTGGGGGAGCTCCTACAAGCAGTACTTC.